One sample yielded the 19 T cell receptor beta chains listed below, sequenced in a study of technical replicates of blood from a handful of donors. TCRdb keeps only in-frame clones here, not all; method: immunoSEQ multiplex PCR. The sample shows tens of thousands of clones, roughly 98% of them seen only once. The source material was T cells isolated from PBMCs. The receptors stem from a human donor in good health.

V usage is TRBV6-1 and J usage is TRBJ2-2, with TRBD1 matching over 9 bases. The V and J ends lost 5 bases and 7 bases, in that order; junction bases with no gene match: 5. Germline V lookup: CDR1 MNHNS, CDR2 SASEGT. This CDR3 contains 14 residues. The CDR3 sequence is CASSKGTGNGELFF. CDR3 DNA sequence: TGTGCCAGCAGTAAAGGGACAGGGAACGGGGAGCTGTTTTTT.

The DNA of the CDR3 is TGTGCCTGGAGTCAGGGAAGTGAAGCTTTCTTT. Translating gives CAWSQGSEAFF. The chain has TRBV30 and TRBJ1-1; weak D call: TRBD1 (5 bases). Per germline, CDR1 GTSNPN and CDR2 SVGIG (reference sequence). Between the trimmed V and J ends, which lost 2 bases and 7 bases, there was a span of 8 bases. The CDR3 covers 11 residues.

The V call is TRBV10-3, the J call TRBJ2-2; 7 positions agree with TRBD1. After removal of 3 bases from V and 4 bases from J, the junction contained 8 bases not matched to a gene. This CDR3 region has 16 residues. CDR1 is ENHRY and CDR2 is SYGVKD in the germline V gene. The CDR3, as DNA: TGTGCCATCAGTGAACCGGGACAGAAGATCACCGGGGAGCTGTTTTTT. Its translation: CAISEPGQKITGELFF.

The genes are TRBV7-7 and TRBJ2-3; TRBD2 agrees at 8 bases. Germline-derived CDR1 and CDR2 are SSHAT and FNYEAQ (reference sequence). V dropped 5 bases and J dropped 1; count of bases not matched to a gene: 11. The CDR3 length is 17 residues. CDR3 region: CASSPSVGGGGTDTQYF. The CDR3 DNA is TGTGCCAGCAGCCCTAGTGTCGGGGGGGGAGGCACAGATACGCAGTATTTT.

The V call is TRBV4-1, the J call TRBJ2-1; D perhaps matches TRBD1 (6 bases). Germline V gene lookup returns CDR1 MGHRA and CDR2 YSYEKL. The CDR3 has 17 amino acids. Trimming took off 0 bases at V and 2 bases at J, with 14 bases between the two ends. CDR3 in amino acids: CASSQEQLQGTYNEQFF. The CDR3 DNA reads TGCGCCAGCAGCCAAGAGCAACTACAGGGAACCTACAATGAGCAGTTCTTC.

The rearrangement joins TRBV7-2 to TRBJ2-1, with 7 bases lining up with TRBD2. The CDR3 contains 15 residues. J was trimmed by 1 base and V by 4 bases; bases with no gene match: 4. Looked up from germline, CDR1 is SGHTA and CDR2 is FQGNSA. The CDR3 region has the DNA TGTGCCAGCAGCTCTGGGGGGGGTTCCTACAATGAGCAGTTCTTC. Protein product: CASSSGGGSYNEQFF.

The chain recombines TRBV6-4 with TRBJ1-1, with a tentative D call TRBD1 (6 bases). Germline CDR1 MRHNA, CDR2 SNTAGT. The ends were cut back, 2 bases at V and 4 bases at J, with 17 bases in the middle. The CDR3 loop spans 16 amino acids. The CDR3 DNA follows: TGTGCCAGCAGTGACCTAAAACAGGGTCTGGGCACTGAAGCTTTCTTT. Translation gives CASSDLKQGLGTEAFF.

The chain combines TRBV19 with TRBJ2-2; D perhaps matches TRBD1 (5 bases). CDR1 and CDR2 (germline): LNHDA, SQIVND (reference sequence). The CDR3 extends over 13 amino acids. V lost 7 bases and J lost 4, with 10 bases in between. DNA for the CDR3: TGTGCCAGTATTGACAGAACCACCGGGGAGCTGTTTTTT. Its protein product is CASIDRTTGELFF.

The V gene is TRBV6-5, the J gene TRBJ2-5, with TRBD1 identical over 11 bases. The CDR3 covers 15 residues. J lost 1 base, V lost 9 bases, and 7 bases had no gene match. Germline lookup yields CDR1 MNHEY and CDR2 SVGAGI. The DNA for the CDR3 is TGTGCCAGTTCAAAGGGACAGGGGGTCCAAGAGACCCAGTACTTC. It specifies CASSKGQGVQETQYF.

J is TRBJ1-1 and V is TRBV29-1, with D perhaps matching TRBD1 (6 bases). There are 13 residues in the CDR3. Deletions cut 6 bases from V and 6 bases from J, with 17 bases between. Germline V gene data show CDR1 as SQVTM and CDR2 as ANQGSEA. CDR3 loop: CSVDGGPDPEAFF. In DNA, the CDR3 is TGCAGCGTCGACGGGGGGCCCGACCCTGAAGCTTTCTTT.

The V call is TRBV19, the J call TRBJ1-5, with 11 bases fitting TRBD1. J gave up 9 bases and V 4 bases, and 8 bases lay outside the gene matches. CDR1 and CDR2 from the germline V gene are LNHDA and SQIVND (reference sequence). This CDR3 is built from 15 residues. CDR3 nucleotide sequence: TGTGCCAGTAGTACACGGACAGGGGGCGTGAGGCCCCAGCATTTT. Translating it yields CASSTRTGGVRPQHF.

This clone was seen a single time. V is TRBV6-4 and J is TRBJ2-7; D call uncertain. The V end lost 3 bases, the J end lost 1 base, and 10 bases lay between the germline ends. The CDR3 contains 14 residues. Germline assignment: CDR1 MRHNA and CDR2 SNTAGT. The CDR3 DNA reads as TGTGCCAGCAGTGAACAGATATCATCCTACGAGCAGTACTTC. This encodes CASSEQISSYEQYF.

This chain joins TRBV5-4 and TRBJ2-7; TRBD1 matches 10 bases. V was clipped by 4 bases and J by 5 bases; unmatched bases: 9. This CDR3 region has 15 residues. CDR1 and CDR2 from the germline V gene are SGHNT and YYREEE (reference sequence). The CDR3 nucleotides read TGTGCCAGCAGCAGGGGGGGACAGGGGTTCCACGAGCAGTACTTC. Its translation is CASSRGGQGFHEQYF.

This clone has only one observation. The chain combines TRBV9 with TRBJ2-3; TRBD2 agrees at 9 bases. From germline, CDR1 is SGDLS and CDR2 YYNGEE. This CDR3 is 16 amino acids long. Germline trimming cut 0 bases from V and 0 bases from J; bases unmatched to any gene: 2. This CDR3 is CASSVGGTSSTDTQYF. CDR3 coding DNA: TGTGCCAGCAGCGTAGGGGGGACTAGCAGCACAGATACGCAGTATTTT.

This chain links TRBV11-2 with TRBJ2-7; TRBD1 matches at 8 bases. After removal of 7 bases from V and 7 bases from J, the junction contained 9 bases not matched to a gene. Per the germline V gene, CDR1 is SGHAT and CDR2 is FQNNGV. This CDR3 region has 13 residues. CDR3 protein: CASTRDRPGEQYF. The CDR3 DNA is TGTGCCAGCACCCGGGACAGGCCGGGGGAGCAGTACTTC.

This clone was picked up one time. The chain is built from TRBV5-4 and TRBJ2-5, with 13 bases that match TRBD2. Germline V CDR1 and CDR2: SGHNT, YYREEE (reference sequence). The CDR3 runs 18 residues. The trim removed 0 bases at V and 3 bases at J, leaving 8 bases unmatched. As DNA, the CDR3 is TGTGCCAGCAGCTTGGACATACTAGCGGGGGGGAAAAAAGAGACCCAGTACTTC. Translating gives CASSLDILAGGKKETQYF.

This chain connects TRBV27 to TRBJ2-5; 11 nucleotides line up with TRBD2. The CDR3 is made up of 15 amino acids. Germline-derived CDR1 and CDR2 are MNHEY and SMNVEV (reference sequence). Trimming cost V 4 bases and J 4 bases; bases outside gene matches: 5. Written as DNA, the CDR3 is TGTGCCAGCAGTTCCGGACTAGCGGGCGCAGAGACCCAGTACTTC. It translates to CASSSGLAGAETQYF.

CDR3 bases: TGTGCCACCAGCAGAGACTTTGTGGGCAAGAACACTGAAGCTTTCTTT. Its translation is CATSRDFVGKNTEAFF. V is TRBV15 and J is TRBJ1-1, with D uncertain. The ends were cut back, 0 bases at V and 1 base at J, with 12 bases in the middle. CDR1 is LNHNV, CDR2 YYDKDF, per germline (reference sequence). CDR3 size: 16 residues.

The gene calls are TRBV5-6 and TRBJ2-2, with 9 bases identical to TRBD2. This CDR3 spans 17 amino acids. V trimming: 2 bases; J trimming: 4 bases; junction bases outside the gene matches: 9. In germline, CDR1 is SGHDT, CDR2 YYEEEE. The CDR3 here is CASSFGIAGVGTGELFF. The CDR3 DNA follows: TGTGCCAGCAGCTTTGGGATAGCGGGAGTTGGCACCGGGGAGCTGTTTTTT.